Following are 17 T cell receptor beta chains from one sample sequenced in a study of early T cells in non-severe SARS-CoV-2 infection (dated by TCRdb to the early 2020s). Receptor libraries were prepared by 5' RACE. The data were produced on a NextSeq 500. The public reads were run again by TCRdb, first through fastp at Q25 and then through MiXCR, and only productive beta chains were kept. A single entry per CDR3 protein holds the most common genes and DNA from its merged rows. For this sample there are some 80,000 distinct CDR3 sequences; under 11% appear just once. 8% to 10% of the sample lies in the top ten. The source material was whole blood, sampled at baseline. The receptors were sampled from an adult who was a healthcare worker with PCR-confirmed SARS-CoV-2 infection or an uninfected control (not recorded which).

This clonotype was counted a few times. The chain joins TRBV7-6 to TRBJ2-3; D is perhaps TRBD1 or TRBD2 (6 bases each). Germline V lookup: CDR1 SGHVS, CDR2 FNYEAQ. V shed 2 bases and J shed 5 bases, with 17 bases lying between them. There are 16 residues in the CDR3. CDR3 amino acids: CASSLIGGPGEDTQYF. CDR3 DNA: TGTGCCAGCAGCTTAATTGGGGGGCCCGGGGAAGATACGCAGTATTTT.

The rearrangement uses TRBV19 and TRBJ2-2; 10 nucleotides agree with TRBD1. The CDR3 covers 15 residues. Germline values: CDR1 LNHDA, CDR2 SQIVND (reference sequence). Trimming at V came to 5 bases and at J to 7 bases, leaving 7 bases not matched to a gene. The CDR3 here is CASSRRTGGYGELFF. In DNA, the CDR3 is TGTGCCAGTAGTCGTCGGACAGGGGGTTACGGGGAGCTGTTTTTT.

The V gene is TRBV20-1, the J gene TRBJ1-1; D not certain. Trimming took 0 bases from V and 1 from J, leaving 9 bases between them. The CDR3 sequence is 14 residues long. The V gene's germline CDR1 is DFQATT and CDR2 SNEGSKA (reference sequence). CDR3 nucleotides: TGCAGTGCTAGAGATTCTGGGCCGAACACTGAAGCTTTCTTT. This gives the protein CSARDSGPNTEAFF.

V is TRBV15 and J is TRBJ2-7; tentatively, D is TRBD2 (5 bases). The CDR3 has 18 amino acids. V lost 1 base, J lost 0 bases, and 19 bases lay in between. Germline-derived CDR1 and CDR2 are LNHNV and YYDKDF (reference sequence). The CDR3 region has the DNA TGTGCCACCAGCAGAGCTCCCCGGGGTAGCCTCAGCTCCTACGAGCAGTACTTC. It codes for CATSRAPRGSLSSYEQYF. Variable domain in full (rest from reference TRBV15 and TRBJ2-7): DAMVIQNPRYQVTQFGKPVTLSCSQTLNHNVMYWYQQKSSQAPKLLFHYYDKDFNNEADTPDNFQSRRPNTSFCFLDIRSPGLGDTAMYLCATSRAPRGSLSSYEQYFGPGTRLTVT.

This clonotype was detected only a few times. This chain links TRBV5-1 with TRBJ2-3; D is unresolved. The length of the CDR3 is 13 residues. CDR1 SGHRS and CDR2 YFSETQ come from the germline V gene. Between the trimmed V and J ends, which lost 0 bases and 7 bases, there was a span of 9 bases. In DNA, the CDR3 is TGCGCCAGCAGCTTGGATTCCGGAAATACGCAGTATTTT. Translating gives CASSLDSGNTQYF.

This clonotype has a handful of counts. The chain employs TRBV24-1 and TRBJ2-3, with TRBD2 identical over 9 bases. The CDR3 totals 15 residues. Germline CDR1 and CDR2: KGHDR and SFDVKD. The J segment lost 3 bases and the V segment lost 1 base, leaving 1 base of the junction unmatched. The CDR3 here is CATSDFLAGTDTQYF. The CDR3 DNA is TGTGCCACCAGTGATTTCCTAGCGGGGACAGATACGCAGTATTTT.

This clonotype was seen more than once but under ten times. The rearrangement joins TRBV4-1 to TRBJ1-1; tentative D call: TRBD1 (6 bases). Germline lookup yields CDR1 MGHRA and CDR2 YSYEKL. The CDR3 contains 15 residues. The V end lost 1 base, the J end lost 1 base, and 10 bases lay between the germline ends. The CDR3 here is CASSQGRGKNTEAFF. The DNA for the CDR3 is TGCGCCAGCAGCCAAGGCAGGGGAAAGAACACTGAAGCTTTCTTT.

This clonotype came up a few times. The chain has TRBV20-1 and TRBJ2-7; D tentatively fits TRBD1 or TRBD2 (5 bases each). The CDR3 extends over 15 amino acids. The V gene's germline CDR1 is DFQATT and CDR2 SNEGSKA (reference sequence). The V end was cut by 6 bases, the J end by 0 bases, with 18 bases between. The CDR3 nucleotides read TGCAGTGCCACGCCCCGGGACCAGCGCTCCTACGAGCAGTACTTC. This encodes CSATPRDQRSYEQYF.

This clonotype was counted only a few times. The V and J genes are TRBV18 and TRBJ2-7; either TRBD1 or TRBD2 may fit D (5 bases each). CDR1 is KGHSH, CDR2 LQKENI, per germline. The CDR3 is 13 amino acids. The V end was cut by 3 bases, the J end by 3 bases, with 9 bases between. CDR3 sequence: CASSPGANYEQYF. For the CDR3, the DNA is TGTGCCAGCTCACCCGGGGCAAACTACGAGCAGTACTTC.

This clonotype showed up just a few times. This rearrangement joins TRBV20-1 to TRBJ2-5, with TRBD2 identical over 7 bases. After removal of 0 bases from V and 1 base from J, the junction contained 8 bases not matched to a gene. Germline CDR1 reads DFQATT; CDR2 reads SNEGSKA (reference sequence). This CDR3 is 16 amino acids long. CDR3 region: CSARDFASGPQETQYF. The DNA for the CDR3 is TGCAGTGCTAGAGATTTTGCTAGCGGACCCCAAGAGACCCAGTACTTC.

This clonotype was seen more than once but under ten times. V is TRBV11-3 and J is TRBJ2-2, with D possibly matching TRBD1 (5 bases). Trimming pared 2 bases from V and 5 bases from J, leaving 9 bases between. There are 14 residues in the CDR3. Germline V CDR1 and CDR2: SGHNT, YENEEA. DNA for the CDR3: TGTGCCAGCAGCTTAAGTCCAGGGACCGGGGAGCTGTTTTTT. It specifies CASSLSPGTGELFF.

The CDR3 coding sequence is TGTGCCAGTAGAGGAGGTCAGGGAGGTTTCTACGAGCAGTACTTC. This gives the protein CASRGGQGGFYEQYF. The genes are TRBV27 and TRBJ2-7, with a weak D call TRBD2 (6 bases). The V gene lost 9 bases and the J gene lost 3 bases, with 21 bases spanning the gap. CDR1 is MNHEY, CDR2 SMNVEV, per germline (reference sequence). CDR3 length equals 15 residues.

This clonotype was seen a handful of times. This chain uses TRBV12-3 or TRBV12-4 with TRBJ2-1, with D tentatively TRBD1 or TRBD2 (5 bases each). The CDR3 runs 15 residues. V was trimmed by 4 bases and J by 10 bases, leaving 20 bases between them. In DNA, the CDR3 is TGTGCCAGCAGTTCCAGGGAGTCTAAACCGGGGGAGCAGTTCTTC. It yields the protein CASSSRESKPGEQFF.

The V gene is TRBV7-9, the J gene TRBJ2-7; maybe TRBD2 (5 bases). Trimming took off 1 base at V and 1 base at J, with 17 bases between the two ends. This CDR3 has 17 residues. Germline lookup yields CDR1 SEHNR and CDR2 FQNEAQ (reference sequence). CDR3 coding DNA: TGTGCCAGCAGCTTAGGGGGTAGCGCCGGAAAATCCTACGAGCAGTACTTC. Translating gives CASSLGGSAGKSYEQYF.

This clonotype showed up just a few times. This chain joins TRBV24-1 and TRBJ2-2; D gene uncertain. The CDR3 sequence is 16 residues long. Germline V gene sequence: CDR1 KGHDR, CDR2 SFDVKD. With 4 bases removed from V and 6 bases from J, the gap between germline ends came to 17 bases. The CDR3 DNA sequence: TGTGCCACCAGTGACCCCGATACGCACTGGCCCGGGGAGCTGTTTTTT. Its protein is CATSDPDTHWPGELFF.

The gene calls are TRBV11-2 and TRBJ2-7; D ambiguous. Germline V lookup: CDR1 SGHAT, CDR2 FQNNGV. There are 16 residues in the CDR3. V lost 4 bases and J 2 bases, leaving 18 bases between the germline ends. CDR3 bases: TGTGCCAGCAGCTGGTCTACCGCCCAACCTCCCTACGAGCAGTACTTC. Translated, it gives CASSWSTAQPPYEQYF.

Only a few counts were recorded for this clonotype. The chain joins TRBV5-1 to TRBJ1-1, with D possibly matching TRBD1 (5 bases). Germline lookup yields CDR1 SGHRS and CDR2 YFSETQ. This CDR3 has 15 residues. Trimming took off 0 bases at V and 5 bases at J, with 14 bases between the two ends. The CDR3 DNA reads TGCGCCAGCAGCTTGGGGGACGGGGTTGTGACTGAAGCTTTCTTT. Its translation is CASSLGDGVVTEAFF.